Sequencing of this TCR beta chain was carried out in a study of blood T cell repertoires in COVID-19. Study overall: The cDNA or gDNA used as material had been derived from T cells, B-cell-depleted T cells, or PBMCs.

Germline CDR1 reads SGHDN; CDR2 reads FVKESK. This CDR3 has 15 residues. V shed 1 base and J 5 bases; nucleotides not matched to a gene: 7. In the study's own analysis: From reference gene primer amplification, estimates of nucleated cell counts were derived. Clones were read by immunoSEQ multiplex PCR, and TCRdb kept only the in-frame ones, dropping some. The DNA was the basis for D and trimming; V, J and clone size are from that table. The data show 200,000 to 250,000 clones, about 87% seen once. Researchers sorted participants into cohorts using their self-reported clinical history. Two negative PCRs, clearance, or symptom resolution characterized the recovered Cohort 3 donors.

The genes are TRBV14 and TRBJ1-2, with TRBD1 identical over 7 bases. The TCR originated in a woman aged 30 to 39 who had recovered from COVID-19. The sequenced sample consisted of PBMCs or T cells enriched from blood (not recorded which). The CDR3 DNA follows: TGTGCCAGCAGCCAAGCCGGGACAGTGAGTTATGGCTACACCTTC. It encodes CASSQAGTVSYGYTF.